Listed below are T cell receptor beta chains from one sample, sequenced in a study of radiotherapy plus CTLA-4 blockade in lung cancer. The assay was immunoSEQ multiplex PCR, and TCRdb's table has in-frame clones only and misses some. This sample has some 50,000 clones, with approximately 80% found just once. This specimen was peripheral blood, taken from a patient treated with radiotherapy plus ipilimumab. The receptors were gathered from a human donor with non-small cell lung cancer who had a partial response to radiotherapy plus ipilimumab. Both conserved end residues are part of each CDR3. A D gene is named only where the DNA matches it firmly. A row's size may be missing; if present it is once, few, many or a size class.

clone_size: .; v_call: TRBV5-1; j_call: TRBJ1-5; d_call: .; cdr3_aa: CASSLERNQPQHF; cdr3_nt: TGCGCCAGCAGCTTGGAGCGGAATCAGCCCCAGCATTTT
clone_size: .; v_call: TRBV11-2; j_call: TRBJ2-5; d_call: .; cdr3_aa: CASSSRDSLFQETQYF; cdr3_nt: TGTGCCAGCAGCTCCCGGGACTCCCTCTTCCAAGAGACCCAGTACTTC
clone_size: few; v_call: TRBV4-1; j_call: TRBJ2-3; d_call: .; cdr3_aa: CASSPPREYTQYF; cdr3_nt: TGCGCCAGCAGCCCTCCGAGGGAATATACGCAGTATTTT
clone_size: .; v_call: TRBV20-1; j_call: TRBJ2-7; d_call: TRBD2; cdr3_aa: CSALLSGAIYF; cdr3_nt: TGCAGTGCTCTATTGAGCGGGGCGATATACTTC
clone_size: .; v_call: TRBV5-6; j_call: TRBJ2-7; d_call: .; cdr3_aa: CASSLASSHEQYF; cdr3_nt: TGTGCCAGCAGCTTGGCCTCGAGCCACGAGCAGTACTTC
clone_size: .; v_call: TRBV19; j_call: TRBJ1-6; d_call: .; cdr3_aa: CASSEEYNSPLHF; cdr3_nt: TGTGCCAGTAGCGAGGAGTATAATTCACCCCTCCACTTT
clone_size: .; v_call: TRBV19; j_call: TRBJ1-6; d_call: TRBD1; cdr3_aa: CASSAGQGRSPLHF; cdr3_nt: TGTGCCAGTAGTGCAGGACAGGGACGGTCACCCCTCCACTTT
clone_size: .; v_call: TRBV6-1; j_call: TRBJ1-5; d_call: .; cdr3_aa: CASFNLNQPQHF; cdr3_nt: TGTGCCAGCTTTAACCTAAATCAGCCCCAGCATTTT
clone_size: .; v_call: TRBV9; j_call: TRBJ1-1; d_call: TRBD1; cdr3_aa: CASSFRVDRGNTEAFF; cdr3_nt: TGTGCCAGCAGCTTCCGGGTCGACAGGGGGAACACTGAAGCTTTCTTT
clone_size: .; v_call: TRBV7-3; j_call: TRBJ1-1; d_call: .; cdr3_aa: CASSLKGGGSTEAFF; cdr3_nt: TGTGCCAGCAGCTTAAAGGGGGGAGGGAGCACTGAAGCTTTCTTT
clone_size: .; v_call: TRBV7-9; j_call: TRBJ2-1; d_call: TRBD2; cdr3_aa: CASSLPLRLAGVHNEQFF; cdr3_nt: TGTGCCAGCAGCTTACCCCTAAGACTAGCGGGGGTTCACAATGAGCAGTTCTTC
clone_size: .; v_call: TRBV4-2; j_call: TRBJ2-1; d_call: .; cdr3_aa: CASSPGAGPSNEQFF; cdr3_nt: TGTGCCAGCAGCCCCGGGGCGGGGCCGAGCAATGAGCAGTTCTTC
clone_size: .; v_call: TRBV6-6; j_call: TRBJ2-4; d_call: .; cdr3_aa: CASSTSLVLAKNIQYF; cdr3_nt: TGTGCCAGCAGTACCTCATTGGTACTAGCCAAAAACATTCAGTACTTC
clone_size: .; v_call: TRBV5-4; j_call: TRBJ2-1; d_call: TRBD1; cdr3_aa: CASSLEGGTGTNEQFF; cdr3_nt: TGTGCCAGCAGCTTGGAAGGGGGGACAGGGACCAATGAGCAGTTCTTC
clone_size: .; v_call: TRBV28; j_call: TRBJ2-7; d_call: TRBD1; cdr3_aa: CASSLPGQGVKYEQYF; cdr3_nt: TGTGCCAGCAGTTTACCGGGACAGGGAGTAAAGTACGAGCAGTACTTC
clone_size: .; v_call: TRBV9; j_call: TRBJ2-5; d_call: .; cdr3_aa: CASSVLGQQETQYF; cdr3_nt: TGTGCCAGCAGCGTACTCGGACAGCAAGAGACCCAGTACTTC